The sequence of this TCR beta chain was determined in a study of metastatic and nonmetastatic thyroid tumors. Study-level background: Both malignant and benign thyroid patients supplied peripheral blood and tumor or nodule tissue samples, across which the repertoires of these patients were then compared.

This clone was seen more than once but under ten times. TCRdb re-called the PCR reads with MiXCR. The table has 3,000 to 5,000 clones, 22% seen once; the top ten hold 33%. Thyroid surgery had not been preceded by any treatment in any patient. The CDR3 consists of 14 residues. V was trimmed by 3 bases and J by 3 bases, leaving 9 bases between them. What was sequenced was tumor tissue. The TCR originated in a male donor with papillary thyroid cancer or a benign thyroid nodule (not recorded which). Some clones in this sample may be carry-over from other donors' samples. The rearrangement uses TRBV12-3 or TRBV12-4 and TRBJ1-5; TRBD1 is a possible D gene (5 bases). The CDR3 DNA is TGTGCCAGCAGTTTTTTAGGGGCCAATCAGCCCCAGCATTTT. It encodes CASSFLGANQPQHF.